These 26 T cell receptor beta chains were sequenced from one sample in a study of cytomegalovirus exposure and HLA in healthy donors (dated by TCRdb to about 2017). The library was prepared using the immunoSEQ multiplex PCR assay. For the multiplex PCR, a mixture combining 60 forward primers for TCR Vbeta segments and 13 reverse primers for TCR Jbeta segments was used. TCRdb stores this immuneACCESS table with in-frame sequences only. Part of the clones is absent; in the studies checked, under half of the shortfall reflects unresolved V genes, and no reason is known for the rest. Counted in this sample were about 120,000 clones; about 79% of them appeared once. Together, the top ten hold 2% to 3% of the sample. Sequencing was carried out using PBMCs. These receptor sequences come from a woman between 18 and 29 years old in good health and CMV-seronegative.

This clone appeared a few times. This chain uses TRBV30 with TRBJ1-5; D remains unclear. This CDR3 region has 10 residues. The V end lost 8 bases, the J end lost 4 bases, and 6 bases lay between the germline ends. Germline V gene data show CDR1 as GTSNPN and CDR2 as SVGIG (reference sequence). CDR3 DNA: TGTGCCCTCGGGAATCAGCCCCAGCATTTT. This gives the protein CALGNQPQHF.

The CDR3: CASSLGAAVFYEQYF. The DNA of the CDR3 is TGTGCCAGCAGTTTAGGGGCAGCAGTTTTCTACGAGCAGTACTTC. The chain uses TRBV28 and TRBJ2-7; possible D gene TRBD1, 5 bases. In germline, CDR1 is MDHEN, CDR2 SYDVKM. With 2 bases removed from V and 3 bases from J, the gap between germline ends came to 14 bases. This CDR3 region has 15 residues.

This chain uses TRBV10-3 with TRBJ1-2; TRBD1 matches 7 bases. The CDR3 is 13 amino acids. Germline CDR1 ENHRY, CDR2 SYGVKD. J gave up 6 bases and V 4 bases, and 5 bases lay outside the gene matches. Here the CDR3 DNA reads TGTGCCATCAGTGGCGAACAGGGGAATGGCTACACCTTC. This translates into CAISGEQGNGYTF.

The chain links TRBV7-9 to TRBJ1-2; TRBD1 matches at 7 bases. V trimming: 0 bases; J trimming: 7 bases; junction bases outside the gene matches: 5. From germline, CDR1 is SEHNR and CDR2 FQNEAQ (reference sequence). The CDR3 is 14 amino acids. CDR3 amino acids: CASSLAGTAGGYTF. The CDR3 DNA follows: TGTGCCAGCAGCTTAGCAGGGACAGCGGGTGGCTACACCTTC. The full variable domain, its missing parts supplied by reference TRBV7-9 and TRBJ1-2, is DTGVSQNPRHKITKRGQNVTFRCDPISEHNRLYWYRQTLGQGPEFLTYFQNEAQLEKSRLLSDRFSAERPKGSFSTLEIQRTEQGDSAMYLCASSLAGTAGGYTFGSGTRLTVV.

A word on this clone: Additional DNA sequences in this sample encode the identical CDR3. The chain carries TRBV28 and TRBJ1-5; no reliable D call. The CDR3 contains 14 residues. The germline CDR1 and CDR2 sequences are MDHEN and SYDVKM. Trimming cost V 3 bases and J 1 base, with 7 bases left between them. CDR3 bases: TGTGCCAGCAGTTTTTACTCAAGCAATCAGCCCCAGCATTTT. Translated, it gives CASSFYSSNQPQHF.

The chain employs TRBV19 and TRBJ1-1; maybe TRBD1 (5 bases). V shed 10 bases and J shed 2 bases, with 17 bases lying between them. Per the germline V gene, CDR1 is LNHDA and CDR2 is SQIVND (reference sequence). The CDR3 is 14 residues long. CDR3 sequence: CATLGRTPNTEAFF. The DNA for the CDR3 is TGTGCCACCCTGGGAAGGACACCAAACACTGAAGCTTTCTTT.

The rearrangement joins TRBV5-5 to TRBJ2-3; 13 bases align to TRBD2. CDR1 is SGHKS, CDR2 YYEKEE, per germline (reference sequence). The CDR3 loop spans 17 amino acids. V gave up 4 bases and J gave up 0 bases; unmatched junction bases: 5. The DNA of the CDR3 is TGTGCCAGCAGCCTACCGGGACTAGCGGGGAGCACAGATACGCAGTATTTT. Amino acid sequence: CASSLPGLAGSTDTQYF.

The chain joins TRBV14 to TRBJ1-2; no firm D call. The CDR3 loop spans 12 amino acids. The V gene's germline CDR1 is SGHDN and CDR2 FVKESK. V dropped 7 bases and J dropped 8 bases, with 14 bases sitting between them. The CDR3, as DNA: TGTGCCAGCACCCAGGTGGCGGAAGGCTACACCTTC. This translates into CASTQVAEGYTF.

The chain joins TRBV11-2 to TRBJ2-1; 9 bases are shared with TRBD1. J lost 2 bases, V lost 5 bases, and 4 bases had no gene match. The CDR3 extends over 15 amino acids. Germline CDR1 and CDR2: SGHAT and FQNNGV. The CDR3 is CASSAHRGPYNEQFF. CDR3 DNA sequence: TGTGCCAGCAGCGCCCACAGGGGGCCCTACAATGAGCAGTTCTTC.

This clone came up a few times. The chain joins TRBV18 to TRBJ2-7; tentatively, D is TRBD1 (6 bases). There are 16 residues in the CDR3. The V gene's germline CDR1 is KGHSH and CDR2 LQKENI. V lost 3 bases and J 1 base, leaving 16 bases between the germline ends. The CDR3 loop is CASSPRKDRLSYEQYF. DNA of the CDR3: TGTGCCAGCTCACCCAGAAAAGACAGGTTATCCTACGAGCAGTACTTC.

The chain has TRBV29-1 and TRBJ2-1, with 14 positions matching TRBD2. V gave up 5 bases and J gave up 6 bases; unmatched junction bases: 9. CDR1 and CDR2 from the germline V gene are SQVTM and ANQGSEA. CDR3 length: 16 amino acids. The CDR3 DNA sequence: TGCAGCGTTCTTGCCCGACTAGCGGGGGGGCTCAATGAGCAGTTCTTC. Residues: CSVLARLAGGLNEQFF.

The chain joins TRBV15 to TRBJ2-1; 7 bases match TRBD2. V was pared by 5 bases and J by 4 bases, with 8 bases of the junction left unmatched. Germline lookup yields CDR1 LNHNV and CDR2 YYDKDF (reference sequence). The CDR3 is made up of 15 amino acids. The CDR3 nucleotides read TGTGCCACCAGCTCACGACTAGCCGTATACAATGAGCAGTTCTTC. This sequence encodes CATSSRLAVYNEQFF.

This chain uses TRBV5-1 with TRBJ2-1; 8 positions match TRBD2. CDR3 length: 13 residues. From germline, CDR1 is SGHRS and CDR2 YFSETQ. J gave up 9 bases and V 2 bases, and 4 bases lay outside the gene matches. This chain's CDR3 is CASSLDGGVEQFF. The CDR3 nucleotides read TGCGCCAGCAGCTTAGACGGGGGGGTTGAGCAGTTCTTC.

The chain has TRBV6-5 and TRBJ2-3; 11 bases line up with TRBD2. Germline V gene lookup returns CDR1 MNHEY and CDR2 SVGAGI. Germline trimming cut 9 bases from V and 3 bases from J; bases unmatched to any gene: 5. The CDR3 consists of 14 residues. The CDR3 DNA sequence: TGTGCCAGTTCACTAGCGGGAGTGACAGATACGCAGTATTTT. It is translated as CASSLAGVTDTQYF.

As DNA, the CDR3 is TGTGCCAGCAGTTACTACGGGACAGGATATGGCTACACCTTC. Translating gives CASSYYGTGYGYTF. This chain connects TRBV6-5 to TRBJ1-2; TRBD1 matches 8 bases. Trimming at V came to 1 base and at J to 5 bases, leaving 3 bases not matched to a gene. In germline, CDR1 is MNHEY, CDR2 SVGAGI. CDR3 length: 14 residues.

The chain carries TRBV5-1 and TRBJ1-2; D is unclear. This CDR3 is 15 amino acids long. V shed 5 bases and J shed 4 bases, with 18 bases lying between them. In germline, CDR1 is SGHRS, CDR2 YFSETQ. The CDR3 protein is CASRVEGGPAYGYTF. As DNA, the CDR3 is TGCGCCAGCAGAGTTGAGGGCGGGCCGGCCTATGGCTACACCTTC.

The V and J genes are TRBV6-5 and TRBJ1-5; tentative D call: TRBD1 (6 bases). Germline V gene data show CDR1 as MNHEY and CDR2 as SVGAGI. The length of the CDR3 is 12 residues. Trimming shortened V by 7 bases and J by 7 bases, and 11 bases separated the two germline ends. CDR3 DNA: TGTGCCAGCACCACGGGGGGCCAGCCCCAGCATTTT. As protein: CASTTGGQPQHF.

The chain joins TRBV4-2 to TRBJ2-3; 13 bases agree with TRBD2. Germline loops: CDR1 LGHNA, CDR2 YNFKEQ. The CDR3 spans 16 residues. V was clipped by 4 bases and J by 4 bases; unmatched bases: 5. DNA for the CDR3: TGTGCCAGCAGCCTCACCGGGACTAGCGGGGCAGATACGCAGTATTTT. This codes for CASSLTGTSGADTQYF.

The rearrangement joins TRBV18 to TRBJ2-1; 8 bases are a match to TRBD2. V lost 1 base, J lost 10 bases, and 9 bases stayed unmatched. Germline V lookup: CDR1 KGHSH, CDR2 LQKENI. The CDR3 is made up of 15 amino acids. In DNA form, the CDR3 reads TGTGCCAGCTCACCACAAACTAGCGGCGCCATGGAGCAGTTCTTC. Translation: CASSPQTSGAMEQFF.

The genes are TRBV18 and TRBJ1-2; TRBD1 agrees at 8 bases. The CDR3 spans 14 residues. Germline CDR1 is KGHSH and CDR2 is LQKENI. After removal of 6 bases from V and 5 bases from J, the junction contained 8 bases not matched to a gene. The CDR3 coding sequence is TGTGCCAGCTCGCTTGACAGGGGTGAATATGGCTACACCTTC. This sequence encodes CASSLDRGEYGYTF. Full variable domain (rest looked up from reference TRBV18 and TRBJ1-2): NAGVMQNPRHLVRRRGQEARLRCSPMKGHSHVYWYRQLPEEGLKFMVYLQKENIIDESGMPKERFSAEFPKEGPSILRIQQVVRGDSAAYFCASSLDRGEYGYTFGSGTRLTVV.

The chain has TRBV29-1 and TRBJ1-1, with D hard to call. The CDR3 consists of 13 residues. The germline gives CDR1 SQVTM, CDR2 ANQGSEA. V was clipped by 3 bases and J by 1 base, with 9 bases between them. The CDR3, as DNA: TGCAGCGTTGACACGAGCCAGAACACTGAAGCTTTCTTT. It yields the protein CSVDTSQNTEAFF. The full variable domain, in which reference TRBV29-1 and TRBJ1-1 provide the parts outside the CDR3, is SAVISQKPSRDICQRGTSLTIQCQVDSQVTMMFWYRQQPGQSLTLIATANQGSEATYESGFVIDKFPISRPNLTFSTLTVSNMSPEDSSIYLCSVDTSQNTEAFFGQGTRLTVV.

The chain carries TRBV19 and TRBJ1-6; TRBD1 aligns across 11 bases. There are 14 residues in the CDR3. Looked up from germline, CDR1 is LNHDA and CDR2 is SQIVND (reference sequence). V lost 3 bases, J lost 9 bases, and 1 base stayed unmatched. In DNA, the CDR3 is TGTGCCAGTAGTATGGGACAGGGGGGTTCACCCCTCCACTTT. This gives the protein CASSMGQGGSPLHF.

The chain employs TRBV5-4 and TRBJ2-5; 9 bases are a match to TRBD1. Germline values: CDR1 SGHNT, CDR2 YYREEE (reference sequence). The CDR3 has 15 amino acids. Trimming removed 4 bases from V and 4 bases from J; junction bases left unmatched: 8. The CDR3 here is CASSPRDRVVETQYF. The CDR3 DNA sequence: TGTGCCAGCAGCCCAAGGGACAGGGTAGTAGAGACCCAGTACTTC.

V gene TRBV19 combines with J gene TRBJ2-3, with 7 nucleotides matching TRBD2. Germline loops: CDR1 LNHDA, CDR2 SQIVND (reference sequence). After removal of 3 bases from V and 4 bases from J, the junction contained 4 bases not matched to a gene. The CDR3 contains 14 residues. CDR3 amino acids: CASSIAGVADTQYF. The CDR3 region has the DNA TGTGCCAGTAGTATCGCGGGGGTGGCAGATACGCAGTATTTT.

V is TRBV29-1 and J is TRBJ1-1; D is possibly TRBD1 (6 bases). Germline V CDR1 and CDR2: SQVTM, ANQGSEA. The CDR3 runs to 13 residues. Trimming left V 0 bases short and J 4 bases short, with 9 bases between. The CDR3 is CSVEDRGGTEAFF. CDR3 nucleotide sequence: TGCAGCGTTGAAGACAGGGGTGGCACTGAAGCTTTCTTT.

This chain uses TRBV6-1 with TRBJ1-2, with D possibly matching TRBD1 (5 bases). The germline V gene encodes CDR1 MNHNS and CDR2 SASEGT. The CDR3 consists of 13 residues. V shed 2 bases and J shed 5 bases, with 9 bases lying between them. The CDR3 region has the DNA TGTGCCAGCAGTGAAAGCAGGGTTTATGGCTACACCTTC. Translation gives CASSESRVYGYTF.